The present entry profiles one T cell receptor (beta chain) with its context. The antigen remains undetermined. The data are from a study of T cell responses to AZD1222 COVID-19 vaccine. Findings and limits, study-wide: Nearly half of unique spike-specific TCRs reportedly avoided B.1.351 and B.1.1.7 mutated regions. Scientists sampled the repertoires only once the peak T cell response had passed. Vaccination with two AZD1222 doses was followed by a rise in Spike-specific TCR breadth and depth.

Clones were sequenced by immunoSEQ multiplex PCR, and TCRdb holds only the in-frame ones, with some missing. Of roughly 120,000 clones listed, 85% to 90% are singletons. There are 16 residues in the CDR3. Trimming cost V 0 bases and J 1 base, with 10 bases left between them. The germline CDR1 and CDR2 sequences are LNHNV and YYDKDF (reference sequence). The starting material was peripheral blood, obtained on day 0 of AZD1222 vaccination. The V gene is TRBV15, the J gene TRBJ1-5; D remains unclear. The receptor comes from an adult in good health. The CDR3 DNA is TGTGCCACCAGCAGAGATCCCGGCGACAGCAATCAGCCCCAGCATTTT. Translated, it gives CATSRDPGDSNQPQHF.